This is a list of T cell receptor beta chains from one sample in a study of shared clonotypes between healthy human individuals. Data came from immunoSEQ multiplex PCR; TCRdb stores just in-frame clones and leaves some out. The table shows some 490,000 clones, with around 73% occurring only once. The material sequenced was PBMCs. The receptors originated from a woman aged 40 to 50 in good health. Some clones in this sample may be carry-over from other donors' samples. The CDR3 runs from the conserved cysteine through the conserved F or W. A D gene is named only where the DNA matches it firmly. A clone size is listed for some rows: how often the clone was seen (once, few, many), or a class if it is expanded.

CDR3 protein,CDR3 DNA,CDR3 length,J gene,V gene,D gene,clone size
CASSQPTSGIGFQYF,TGCGCCAGCAGCCAACCGACTAGCGGGATCGGTTTTCAGTACTTC,15,TRBJ2-5,TRBV4-1,TRBD2,NA
CASSQDQGIRDQPQHF,TGTGCCAGCAGCCAAGATCAGGGGATAAGGGATCAGCCCCAGCATTTT,16,TRBJ1-5,TRBV4-2,NA,few
CASSPQTDNSPLHF,TGTGCCAGCTCACCACAGACAGATAATTCACCCCTCCACTTT,14,TRBJ1-6,TRBV18,NA,once
CASSVGAEYNYGYTF,TGTGCCAGCAGCGTAGGGGCGGAATATAACTATGGCTACACTTTC,15,TRBJ1-2,TRBV9,NA,NA
CAWSEGGSLADTQYF,TGTGCCTGGAGTGAGGGCGGGAGTTTGGCAGATACGCAGTATTTT,15,TRBJ2-3,TRBV30,TRBD2,NA
CASSISGYTEAFF,TGTGCCAGTAGTATTTCCGGGTACACTGAAGCTTTCTTT,13,TRBJ1-1,TRBV19,NA,NA
CASSPPLADHEQFF,TGTGCCAGTAGTCCGCCTCTAGCGGATCATGAACAGTTCTTC,14,TRBJ2-1,TRBV19,TRBD2,NA
CASSGQSNQPQHF,TGTGCCAGCAGCGGACAGAGCAATCAGCCCCAGCATTTT,13,TRBJ1-5,TRBV2,NA,NA
CASARTGDLRDTQYF,TGTGCCAGTGCCCGTACAGGGGATCTCAGAGATACGCAGTATTTT,15,TRBJ2-3,TRBV19,TRBD1,NA
CASSLLGYNEQFF,TGTGCCAGCAGCTTACTAGGCTACAATGAGCAGTTCTTC,13,TRBJ2-1,TRBV7-2,NA,NA
CASSFLLVGAFF,TGTGCCAGCAGTTTCCTACTGGTTGGAGCTTTCTTT,12,TRBJ1-1,TRBV28,NA,NA
CAWSVLGGGDEKLFF,TGTGCCTGGAGTGTACTCGGGGGAGGGGATGAAAAACTGTTTTTT,15,TRBJ1-4,TRBV30,NA,few
CASSQDTWGSYEQYF,TGTGCCAGCAGCCAGGATACATGGGGGTCCTACGAGCAGTACTTC,15,TRBJ2-7,TRBV14,NA,NA
CASSHLEAGPYEQYF,TGCGCCAGCAGCCACTTGGAGGCGGGGCCCTACGAGCAGTACTTC,15,TRBJ2-7,TRBV4-1,NA,NA
CASSSTSGPNTGELFF,TGTGCCAGCTCGTCGACTAGCGGCCCGAACACCGGGGAGCTGTTTTTT,16,TRBJ2-2,TRBV18,TRBD2,NA